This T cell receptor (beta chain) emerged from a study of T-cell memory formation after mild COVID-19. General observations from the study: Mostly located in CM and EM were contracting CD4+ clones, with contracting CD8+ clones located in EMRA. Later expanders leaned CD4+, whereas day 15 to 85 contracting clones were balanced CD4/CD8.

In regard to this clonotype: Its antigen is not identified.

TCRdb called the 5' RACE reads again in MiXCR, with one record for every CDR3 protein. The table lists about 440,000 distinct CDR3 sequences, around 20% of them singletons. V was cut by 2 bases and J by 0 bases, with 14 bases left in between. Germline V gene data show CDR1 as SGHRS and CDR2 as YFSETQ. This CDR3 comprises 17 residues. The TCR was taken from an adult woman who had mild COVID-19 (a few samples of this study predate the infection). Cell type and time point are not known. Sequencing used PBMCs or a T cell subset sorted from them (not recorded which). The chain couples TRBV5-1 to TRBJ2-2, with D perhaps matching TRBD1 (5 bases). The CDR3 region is CASSFALGATNTGELFF. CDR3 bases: TGCGCCAGCAGCTTTGCCCTAGGGGCCACGAACACCGGGGAGCTGTTTTTT.